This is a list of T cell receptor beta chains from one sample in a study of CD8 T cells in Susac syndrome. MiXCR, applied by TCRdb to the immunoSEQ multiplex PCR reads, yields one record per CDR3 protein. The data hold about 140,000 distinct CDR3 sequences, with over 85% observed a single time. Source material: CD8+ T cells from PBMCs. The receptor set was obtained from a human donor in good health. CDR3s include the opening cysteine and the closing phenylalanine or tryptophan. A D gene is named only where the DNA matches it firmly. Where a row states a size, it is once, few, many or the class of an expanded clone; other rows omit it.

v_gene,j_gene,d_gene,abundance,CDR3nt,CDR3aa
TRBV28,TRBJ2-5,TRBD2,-,TGTGCCAGCAGTTTCCTAGCGGGAGAGGTAGAGACCCAGTACTTC,CASSFLAGEVETQYF
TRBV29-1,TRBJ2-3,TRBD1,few,TGCAGCGTTGATCTTGACAGGGTAAGGACGGATACGCAGTATTTT,CSVDLDRVRTDTQYF
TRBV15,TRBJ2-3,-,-,TGTGCCACCAGCAGAGCAGCGGCAGATACGCAGTATTTT,CATSRAAADTQYF
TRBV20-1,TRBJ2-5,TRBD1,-,TGCAGTGCTAGCGAGACAGGGGGCGCAGAGACCCAGTACTTC,CSASETGGAETQYF
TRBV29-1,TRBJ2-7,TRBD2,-,TGCAGCGTCCTAGCGGGAGGTGTCTACGAGCAGTACTTC,CSVLAGGVYEQYF
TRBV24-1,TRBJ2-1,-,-,TGTGCCACCAGTTACTGGCAAGAGCAGTTCTTC,CATSYWQEQFF
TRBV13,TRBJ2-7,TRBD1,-,TGTGCCAGCACCGACAGCGACAGGGACCACGAGCAGTACTTC,CASTDSDRDHEQYF
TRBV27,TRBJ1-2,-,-,TGTGCCAGCAGTTTTACAATCAATCCCCTTACTTCTTATGGCTACACCTTC,CASSFTINPLTSYGYTF
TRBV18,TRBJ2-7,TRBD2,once,TGTGCCAGCTCACCCCTGGGGACTAGCGGGAGCAACTCCTACGAGCAGTACTTC,CASSPLGTSGSNSYEQYF
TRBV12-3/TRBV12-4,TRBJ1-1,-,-,TGTGCCAGCAGTTCAGCTTCGAACACTGAAGCTTTCTTT,CASSSASNTEAFF
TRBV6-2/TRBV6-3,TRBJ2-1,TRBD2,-,TGTGCCAGCAGTCCACCGTTAGCGGGAGGGTATGAGCAGTTCTTC,CASSPPLAGGYEQFF
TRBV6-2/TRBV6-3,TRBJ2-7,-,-,TGTGCCAGCATGCTACCCACCTCCTACGAGCAGTACTTC,CASMLPTSYEQYF
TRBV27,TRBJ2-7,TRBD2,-,TGTGCCAGCAGTTTAACCCTAGCGGGGGAGCAGTACTTC,CASSLTLAGEQYF
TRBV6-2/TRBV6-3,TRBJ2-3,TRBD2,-,TGTGCCTGCCGACCTGGTACTAGCGGGACTACGCAGTATTTT,CACRPGTSGTTQYF
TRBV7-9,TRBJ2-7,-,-,TGTGCCAGCAGCTTAGCTCCGGGGAACGAGCAGTACTTC,CASSLAPGNEQYF
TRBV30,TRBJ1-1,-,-,TGTGCCTGGAGAATGGGGCCCACTGAAGCTTTCTTT,CAWRMGPTEAFF
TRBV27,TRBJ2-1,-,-,TGTGCTACAGTGGGGGAAAGCTATGAGCAGTTCTTC,CATVGESYEQFF
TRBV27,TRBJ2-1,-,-,TGTGCCAGCAGTTTTGGTTCGGGGCTGTACAATGAGCAGTTCTTC,CASSFGSGLYNEQFF
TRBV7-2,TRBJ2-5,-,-,TGTGCCAGCAGCCTCGTCCTCTCTTTCGAGACCCAGTACTTC,CASSLVLSFETQYF
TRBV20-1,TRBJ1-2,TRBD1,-,TGCAGTGTCAGGGGGCCTGATGGCTACACCTTC,CSVRGPDGYTF
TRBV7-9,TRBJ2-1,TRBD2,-,TGTGCCAGCAGCTACCCAGCGGGGAGCTCCTACAATGAGCAGTTCTTC,CASSYPAGSSYNEQFF
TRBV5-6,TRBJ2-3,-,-,TGTGCCAGCAGCTTGTCACTAGTAAGTGCAGATACGCAGTATTTT,CASSLSLVSADTQYF
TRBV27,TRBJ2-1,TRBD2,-,TGTGCCAGCAGTTTATCGGCGGGAGGGGGGAATGAGCAGTTCTTC,CASSLSAGGGNEQFF
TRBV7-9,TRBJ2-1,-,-,TGTGCCAGCCAACCCTACTCCCAATCCTACAATGAGCAGTTCTTC,CASQPYSQSYNEQFF
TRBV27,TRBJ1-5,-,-,TGTGCCAGCAGTTTTCTAGGAACGCTTAATCAGCCCCAGCATTTT,CASSFLGTLNQPQHF
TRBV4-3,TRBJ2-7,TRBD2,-,TGCGCCAGCAGCCAAGGGGAGGGAGAGCAGTACTTC,CASSQGEGEQYF
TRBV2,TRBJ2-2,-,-,TGTGCCAGCAGTGAAGACACAGCGAACACCGGGGAGCTGTTTTTT,CASSEDTANTGELFF
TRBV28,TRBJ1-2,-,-,TGTGCCAGCAGTGAAACAAGGACAGCGGCGGAAACCTATGGCTACACCTTC,CASSETRTAAETYGYTF
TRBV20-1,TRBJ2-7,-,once,TGCAGTGCTGAGATGACGGGCCTCTCCTACGAGCAGTACTTC,CSAEMTGLSYEQYF
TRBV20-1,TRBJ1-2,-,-,TGCAGTGCTAGAGATTCGACAAGCTATGGCTACACCTTC,CSARDSTSYGYTF
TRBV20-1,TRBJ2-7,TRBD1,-,TGCAGTGCTCGGGACAGGCGCTCCTACGAGCAGTACTTC,CSARDRRSYEQYF
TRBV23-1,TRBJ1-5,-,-,TGCGCCAGCACCCTTCAACGACGGGTGAATCAGCCCCAGCATTTT,CASTLQRRVNQPQHF
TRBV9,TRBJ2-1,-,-,TGTGCCAGCAGCGTCGGGGGCAGTGAGCAGTTCTTC,CASSVGGSEQFF
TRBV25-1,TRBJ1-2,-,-,TGTGCCAGCAGTGAATCCCGGAGAAACTATGGCTACACCTTC,CASSESRRNYGYTF
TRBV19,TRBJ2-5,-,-,TGTGCCAGCGGATGGGATGGACAACAAGAGACCCAGTACTTC,CASGWDGQQETQYF
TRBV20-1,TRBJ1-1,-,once,TGCAGTGCTAGAGATCGGGAGGGGAACACTGAAGCTTTCTTT,CSARDREGNTEAFF
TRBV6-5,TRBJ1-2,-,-,TGTGCCAGCAGTTGGCGACACCCCGCGGGCTATGGCTACACCTTC,CASSWRHPAGYGYTF
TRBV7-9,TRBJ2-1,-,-,TGTGCCAGCAGCTTAGCAGCTGGGGGCGTGAGTTTCTTTGGGCAGTTCTTC,CASSLAAGGVSFFGQFF
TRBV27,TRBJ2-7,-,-,TGTGCCAGCAGCCTGGACAGACTCTACGAGCAGTACTTC,CASSLDRLYEQYF
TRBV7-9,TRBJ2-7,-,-,TGTGCCAGCAGCGCTCCCTACGGGACGGTCTACGAGCAGTACTTC,CASSAPYGTVYEQYF
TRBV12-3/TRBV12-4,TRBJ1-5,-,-,TGTGCCAGCAGTTCAGGGCATAATCAGCCCCAGCATTTT,CASSSGHNQPQHF
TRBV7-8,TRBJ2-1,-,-,TGTGCCAGCAGCACACAGGGGGGGGATAACAATGAGCAGTTCTTC,CASSTQGGDNNEQFF
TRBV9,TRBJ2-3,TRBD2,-,TGTGCCAGCAGCGTAGACGGACTAGGGTCTGATACGCAGTATTTT,CASSVDGLGSDTQYF
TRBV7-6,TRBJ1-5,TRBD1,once,TGTGCCAGCAGCTTCGACAGGGGACAGCAGCCCCAGCATTTT,CASSFDRGQQPQHF
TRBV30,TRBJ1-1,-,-,TGTGCCTCGACAGTAACCATGAACACTGAAGCTTTCTTT,CASTVTMNTEAFF
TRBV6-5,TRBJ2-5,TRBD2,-,TGTGCCGCAGGGACTAGAGAAGAGACCCAGTACTTC,CAAGTREETQYF
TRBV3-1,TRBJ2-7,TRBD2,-,TGTGCCAGCAGCCCCACGACCTTGACTAGCGGGAGCTACGAGCAGTACTTC,CASSPTTLTSGSYEQYF
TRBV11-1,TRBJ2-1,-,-,TGTGCCAGCAGCTTATATAGCTCCTACAATGAGCAGTTCTTC,CASSLYSSYNEQFF
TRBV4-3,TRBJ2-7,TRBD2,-,TGCGCCAGCAGCGGGGGTAGCGGGGTTTACGAGCAGTACTTC,CASSGGSGVYEQYF
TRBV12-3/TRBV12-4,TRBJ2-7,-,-,TGTGCCAGCAGTTTCGAATACGAGCAGTACTTC,CASSFEYEQYF
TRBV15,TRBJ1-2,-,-,TGTGCCACCAGCCCAGGGGTCCTAAACTATGGCTACACCTTC,CATSPGVLNYGYTF
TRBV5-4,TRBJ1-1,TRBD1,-,TGTGCCAGCAGCTGGACAGGGGGACGAGCTTTCTTT,CASSWTGGRAFF
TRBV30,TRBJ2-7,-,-,TGTGCCTGGAGTGTTGGAGGGAACGAGCAGTACTTC,CAWSVGGNEQYF